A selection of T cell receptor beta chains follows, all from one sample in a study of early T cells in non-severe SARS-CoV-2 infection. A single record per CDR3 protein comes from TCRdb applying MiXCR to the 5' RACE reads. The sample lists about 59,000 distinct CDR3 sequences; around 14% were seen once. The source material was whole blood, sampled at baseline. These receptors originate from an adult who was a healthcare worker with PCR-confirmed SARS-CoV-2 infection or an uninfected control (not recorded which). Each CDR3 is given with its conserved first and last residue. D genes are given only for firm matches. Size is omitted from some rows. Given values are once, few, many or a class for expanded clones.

CASSSMIALGRYF	TGTGCCAGCAGCTCGATGATCGCGCTTGGGCGGTATTTT	TRBV11-2	TRBJ2-3	few	.
CASRGQTDSPLHF	TGTGCCAGCAGGGGACAGACGGATTCACCCCTCCACTTT	TRBV12-3/TRBV12-4	TRBJ1-6	few	TRBD1
CASSLVGRERYEQYF	TGTGCCAGCAGCTTAGTGGGCAGGGAGAGGTACGAGCAGTACTTC	TRBV7-9	TRBJ2-7	many	.
CATSETGTGDNEQFF	TGTGCCACCAGTGAGACCGGGACAGGGGACAATGAGCAGTTCTTC	TRBV24-1	TRBJ2-1	many	TRBD1
CANSVGAGAAAAQYF	TGTGCCAACAGCGTAGGAGCGGGGGCCGCCGCGGCCCAGTACTTC	TRBV9	TRBJ2-5	.	TRBD2
CASSPGGGDYNEQFF	TGCGCCAGCAGCCCAGGCGGGGGGGACTACAATGAGCAGTTCTTC	TRBV4-1	TRBJ2-1	few	TRBD2
CASSFGESGAYEQYF	TGTGCCAGCAGCTTCGGAGAGAGCGGGGCATACGAGCAGTACTTC	TRBV5-4	TRBJ2-7	.	TRBD2
CASKERGETQYF	TGTGCCAGCAAGGAACGGGGGGAGACCCAGTACTTC	TRBV21-1	TRBJ2-5	.	.
CASSPWTGSSYEQYF	TGCGCCAGCAGCCCGTGGACGGGGAGCTCCTACGAGCAGTACTTC	TRBV5-1	TRBJ2-7	many	.
CATSQGLGNTIYF	TGTGCCACCAGCCAGGGCCTTGGAAACACCATATATTTT	TRBV15	TRBJ1-3	many	.
CASSLAATGGTGELFF	TGTGCCAGCAGCTTAGCGGCGACAGGGGGCACCGGGGAGCTGTTTTTT	TRBV7-2	TRBJ2-2	few	TRBD1
CASSQGQIYEQYF	TGTGCCAGCAGCCAGGGACAGATCTACGAGCAGTACTTC	TRBV7-9	TRBJ2-7	many	TRBD1
CASSVGQGRMDEQFF	TGTGCCAGCAGCGTAGGGCAGGGTAGGATGGATGAGCAGTTCTTC	TRBV9	TRBJ2-1	few	.
CAISELPGRNFYNEQFF	TGTGCCATCAGTGAGCTGCCGGGGCGGAACTTCTACAATGAGCAGTTCTTC	TRBV10-3	TRBJ2-1	.	.
CASSSLGPGYTF	TGTGCCAGCAGCTCCTTAGGGCCCGGCTACACCTTC	TRBV11-2	TRBJ1-2	.	.
CSARGLEHETQYF	TGCAGTGCTAGGGGACTAGAGCACGAGACCCAGTACTTC	TRBV20-1	TRBJ2-5	few	TRBD2
CASSFYGRPDNEQFF	TGTGCCAGCAGCTTTTACGGGAGGCCGGACAATGAGCAGTTCTTC	TRBV7-6	TRBJ2-1	many	TRBD2
CASSDPGQDHEQYF	TGTGCCAGCAGTGATCCGGGACAGGACCACGAGCAGTACTTC	TRBV2	TRBJ2-7	few	TRBD1
CASSPQLSGANVLTF	TGTGCCAGCAGCCCACAGCTCTCTGGGGCCAACGTCCTGACTTTC	TRBV7-9	TRBJ2-6	.	.
CASSLDRLEQYF	TGTGCCAGCAGCTTGGATCGGTTGGAGCAGTACTTC	TRBV5-4	TRBJ2-7	.	.
CASSRTNYEQYF	TGTGCCAGCTCCCGGACTAACTACGAGCAGTACTTC	TRBV2	TRBJ2-7	few	.
CSVGRPNYEQYF	TGCAGCGTTGGACGGCCGAACTACGAGCAGTACTTC	TRBV29-1	TRBJ2-7	few	.
CSARTGNSPLHF	TGCAGTGCTAGAACCGGGAATTCACCCCTCCACTTT	TRBV20-1	TRBJ1-6	.	.
CASSKTGGYTEAFF	TGTGCCAGCAGTAAGACAGGGGGCTACACTGAAGCTTTCTTT	TRBV12-3/TRBV12-4	TRBJ1-1	many	TRBD1
CASIPTRGDGQPQHF	TGTGCCAGCATCCCAACCCGGGGGGACGGCCAGCCCCAGCATTTT	TRBV6-1	TRBJ1-5	many	.
CASSLLRADYNSPLHF	TGTGCCAGCAGTTTACTTCGGGCGGACTATAATTCACCCCTCCACTTT	TRBV12-3/TRBV12-4	TRBJ1-6	medium-sized	.
CASSIRRNTDTQYF	TGTGCCAGTAGTATAAGGCGTAACACAGATACGCAGTATTTT	TRBV19	TRBJ2-3	many	.
CASSASGTEYGYTF	TGTGCCAGCAGTGCCTCCGGGACTGAGTATGGCTACACCTTC	TRBV28	TRBJ1-2	many	.
CASSLAGRDGYTF	TGTGCCAGCAGCTTAGCGGGGCGGGACGGCTACACCTTC	TRBV7-8	TRBJ1-2	many	.
CASSYGIRYNSPLHF	TGTGCCAGCAGTTATGGCATAAGATATAATTCACCCCTCCACTTT	TRBV6-5	TRBJ1-6	.	.
CASSLFLGRRTNEKLFF	TGTGCCAGCAGCTTATTCTTGGGAAGGCGAACTAATGAAAAACTGTTTTTT	TRBV11-2	TRBJ1-4	few	.
CASSLRQTSTDTQYF	TGTGCCAGCAGTTTGAGGCAGACTAGCACAGATACGCAGTATTTT	TRBV2	TRBJ2-3	.	.
CASSITGLAHNEQFF	TGCGCCAGCAGCATAACGGGACTAGCTCATAATGAGCAGTTCTTC	TRBV5-1	TRBJ2-1	many	TRBD2
CASSSTPPYEQYF	TGTGCCAGCAGTTCTACCCCTCCCTACGAGCAGTACTTC	TRBV6-2/TRBV6-3	TRBJ2-7	.	.
CASSFQGIFGANVLTF	TGTGCCAGCAGTTTCCAGGGGATATTTGGGGCCAACGTCCTGACTTTC	TRBV12-3/TRBV12-4	TRBJ2-6	.	.
CAIRDTTGELFF	TGTGCCATCCGGGACACCACCGGGGAGCTGTTTTTT	TRBV10-3	TRBJ2-2	few	.
CASSSRLAALSEQFF	TGTGCCAGCAGCAGTCGACTAGCGGCTTTGAGTGAGCAGTTCTTC	TRBV14	TRBJ2-1	few	TRBD2
CASSLKGQSSYEQYF	TGTGCCAGCAGCTTAAAGGGGCAGAGCTCCTACGAGCAGTACTTC	TRBV7-3	TRBJ2-7	many	.
CASSVMSEETQYF	TGTGCCAGCAGCGTAATGAGCGAAGAGACCCAGTACTTC	TRBV9	TRBJ2-5	few	.
CASSPGQQNSPLHF	TGTGCCAGCAGCCCCGGACAGCAAAATTCACCCCTCCACTTT	TRBV3-1	TRBJ1-6	few	.
CASRLLGLDQETQYF	TGTGCCAGCAGGTTGCTGGGGCTAGACCAAGAGACCCAGTACTTC	TRBV5-5	TRBJ2-5	many	.
CAISGTAYEQYF	TGTGCCATCAGCGGGACAGCCTACGAGCAGTACTTC	TRBV10-3	TRBJ2-7	few	TRBD1
CASSPRTGSGNTIYF	TGTGCCAGCAGTCCTCGGACAGGCTCTGGAAACACCATATATTTT	TRBV6-1	TRBJ1-3	many	TRBD1
CASSSDSGYTF	TGTGCCAGCAGCTCCGATAGTGGCTACACCTTC	TRBV7-9	TRBJ1-2	.	.
CASRQGNTEAFF	TGTGCCAGCCGACAGGGAAACACTGAAGCTTTCTTT	TRBV3-1	TRBJ1-1	few	TRBD1